This T cell receptor beta chain was obtained from a study of blood T cell repertoires in COVID-19. Donors in Cohort 3 who had recovered were those with two negative PCRs, healthcare professional clearance, or resolution of their symptoms. CDR1 is SGHDT and CDR2 is YYEEEE in the germline V gene. V dropped 4 bases and J dropped 8; count of bases not matched to a gene: 12. CDR3 length equals 14 residues. Some clones are missing from TCRdb's copy, which holds only in-frame ones; the method was immunoSEQ multiplex PCR. The data contain 250,000 to 350,000 clones, over 85% of them singletons. The chain is built from TRBV5-6 and TRBJ2-7, with 7 bases identical to TRBD1. Specimen: PBMCs or T cells enriched from blood (not recorded which). The origin of this receptor is a man aged 55 to 70 who had recovered from COVID-19. As DNA, the CDR3 is TGTGCCAGCAGCCGACGAGACAGGGAATCCAAGCAGTACTTC. Its protein product is CASSRRDRESKQYF.